A selection of T cell receptor beta chains follows, all from one sample in a study of shared clonotypes between healthy human individuals. Clones were read by immunoSEQ multiplex PCR, and TCRdb kept only the in-frame ones, dropping some. The sample records over 950,000 clones, 70% to 85% being singletons. The sequenced sample consisted of memory CD4+ T cells from PBMCs. These receptors came from a man younger than 30 in good health. Some clones in this sample may be carry-over from other donors' samples. Each CDR3 is given with its conserved first and last residue. The order of the fields is J gene, V gene, D gene, clone size, CDR3 protein, CDR3 DNA. D genes are given only for firm matches. A clone size is listed for some rows: how often the clone was seen (once, few, many), or a class if it is expanded.

J: TRBJ2-2; V: TRBV27; D: TRBD2; size: .; CDR3: CASRGVGELFF; DNA: TGTGCCAGCCGGGGGGTCGGGGAGCTGTTTTTT
J: TRBJ1-4; V: TRBV19; D: .; size: .; CDR3: CASSEQRYEKLFF; DNA: TGTGCCAGTAGTGAGCAGAGATATGAAAAACTGTTTTTT
J: TRBJ1-2; V: TRBV2; D: .; size: .; CDR3: CASSVNSNYGYTF; DNA: TGTGCCAGCAGTGTGAACAGTAACTATGGCTACACCTTC
J: TRBJ1-5; V: TRBV2; D: TRBD1; size: .; CDR3: CASSPEGGVNQPQHF; DNA: TGTGCCAGCAGTCCCGAAGGGGGCGTAAATCAGCCCCAGCATTTT
J: TRBJ2-6; V: TRBV7-9; D: .; size: .; CDR3: CASSLGAGANVLTF; DNA: TGTGCCAGCAGCTTAGGGGCCGGGGCCAACGTCCTGACTTTC
J: TRBJ2-2; V: TRBV5-4; D: .; size: .; CDR3: CASSLADTGELFF; DNA: TGTGCCAGCAGCTTGGCCGACACCGGGGAGCTGTTTTTT
J: TRBJ2-7; V: TRBV18; D: TRBD1; size: .; CDR3: CASSPRGTGQGASYEQYF; DNA: TGTGCCAGCTCACCGCGGGGCACGGGACAGGGGGCTTCCTACGAGCAGTACTTC
J: TRBJ2-3; V: TRBV16; D: .; size: .; CDR3: CASSQLAGTDTQYF; DNA: TGTGCCAGCAGCCAATTGGCGGGGACAGATACGCAGTATTTT
J: TRBJ1-2; V: TRBV27; D: .; size: .; CDR3: CASSYGGHYGYTF; DNA: TGTGCCAGCAGTTACGGGGGGCACTATGGCTACACCTTC
J: TRBJ2-1; V: TRBV5-6; D: TRBD2; size: .; CDR3: CASSRLAGAGEQFF; DNA: TGTGCCAGCAGCCGACTAGCGGGAGCCGGTGAGCAGTTCTTC
J: TRBJ1-2; V: TRBV11-2; D: .; size: .; CDR3: CASKGGRGYTF; DNA: TGTGCATCCAAGGGGGGGCGCGGCTACACCTTC
J: TRBJ2-7; V: TRBV7-2; D: .; size: .; CDR3: CASILFRAGLAQYF; DNA: TGTGCCAGCATACTTTTTCGGGCGGGCTTGGCGCAGTACTTC
J: TRBJ2-1; V: TRBV6-6; D: .; size: .; CDR3: CASTGQPSYNEQFF; DNA: TGTGCCAGCACCGGACAGCCCTCCTACAATGAGCAGTTCTTC
J: TRBJ2-2; V: TRBV28; D: .; size: .; CDR3: CASISGFNTGELFF; DNA: TGTGCCAGCATCTCAGGTTTTAACACCGGGGAGCTGTTTTTT
J: TRBJ1-4; V: TRBV6-1; D: TRBD1; size: .; CDR3: CASSADRGGKLFF; DNA: TGTGCCAGCAGTGCGGACAGGGGCGGAAAACTGTTTTTT
J: TRBJ2-2; V: TRBV5-4; D: TRBD1; size: few; CDR3: CASSFGQGATTGELFF; DNA: TGTGCCAGCAGCTTTGGTCAGGGGGCTACCACCGGGGAGCTGTTTTTT
J: TRBJ2-7; V: TRBV19; D: TRBD1; size: .; CDR3: CASSRGQFYEQYF; DNA: TGTGCCAGTAGCCGGGGACAGTTCTACGAGCAGTACTTC
J: TRBJ1-5; V: TRBV6-1; D: TRBD1; size: .; CDR3: CASSGGGRINQPQHF; DNA: TGTGCCAGCAGTGGAGGGGGCCGGATCAATCAGCCCCAGCATTTT
J: TRBJ2-7; V: TRBV29-1; D: .; size: .; CDR3: CSVELGSKPLYEQYF; DNA: TGCAGCGTTGAGTTGGGGTCCAAACCTCTCTACGAGCAGTACTTC
J: TRBJ2-3; V: TRBV5-6; D: TRBD1; size: .; CDR3: CASSFWGTAPPDTQYF; DNA: TGTGCCAGCAGCTTTTGGGGGACAGCACCTCCAGATACGCAGTATTTT
J: TRBJ1-1; V: TRBV19; D: .; size: .; CDR3: CASSIHRRTASNTEAFF; DNA: TGTGCCAGTAGTATACACCGAAGGACGGCTTCGAACACTGAAGCTTTCTTT
J: TRBJ2-3; V: TRBV4-1; D: TRBD2; size: .; CDR3: CASSHLGGVTDTQYF; DNA: TGCGCCAGCAGCCACCTCGGGGGGGTCACAGATACGCAGTATTTT
J: TRBJ2-3; V: TRBV4-1; D: .; size: few; CDR3: CASSPGGGVASTDTQYF; DNA: TGCGCCAGCAGCCCAGGAGGGGGAGTAGCGAGCACAGATACGCAGTATTTT
J: TRBJ1-1; V: TRBV6-5; D: TRBD1; size: .; CDR3: CASSYSDRGGTEAFF; DNA: TGTGCCAGCAGTTACTCGGACAGGGGTGGGACTGAAGCTTTCTTT
J: TRBJ1-5; V: TRBV19; D: TRBD1; size: .; CDR3: CASPQGQAPVIAQHF; DNA: TGTGCCAGTCCCCAAGGACAGGCCCCAGTAATCGCCCAGCATTTT
J: TRBJ2-7; V: TRBV7-3; D: .; size: .; CDR3: CASSLGAGSYEQYF; DNA: TGTGCCAGCAGTCTCGGGGCTGGTAGCTACGAGCAGTACTTC
J: TRBJ2-1; V: TRBV14; D: .; size: .; CDR3: CASSLTRDNEQFF; DNA: TGTGCCAGCAGCCTTACTAGAGACAATGAGCAGTTCTTC
J: TRBJ2-7; V: TRBV18; D: .; size: few; CDR3: CASSKEAGDDEQYF; DNA: TGTGCCAGCTCCAAAGAGGCAGGGGATGACGAGCAGTACTTC
J: TRBJ1-1; V: TRBV6-6; D: .; size: .; CDR3: CASRQLSNTEAFF; DNA: TGTGCCAGCAGGCAATTATCGAACACTGAAGCTTTCTTT
J: TRBJ1-1; V: TRBV7-2; D: .; size: .; CDR3: CASSLNRASNTEAFF; DNA: TGTGCCAGCAGCTTAAATAGGGCATCGAACACTGAAGCTTTCTTT
J: TRBJ1-2; V: TRBV15; D: .; size: .; CDR3: CATSRDRSSSYGYTF; DNA: TGTGCCACCAGCAGAGATCGGTCGTCCAGCTATGGCTACACCTTC
J: TRBJ1-1; V: TRBV5-1; D: .; size: .; CDR3: CASRFGQRNTEAFF; DNA: TGCGCCAGCAGATTTGGACAGAGAAACACTGAAGCTTTCTTT
J: TRBJ1-3; V: TRBV6-6; D: .; size: .; CDR3: CASSYSGAPNTIYF; DNA: TGTGCCAGCAGTTACTCAGGAGCGCCAAACACCATATATTTT
J: TRBJ2-1; V: TRBV5-4; D: TRBD2; size: .; CDR3: CASSLGTSGNNEQFF; DNA: TGTGCCAGCAGCTTGGGGACTAGCGGTAACAATGAGCAGTTCTTC
J: TRBJ1-4; V: TRBV30; D: .; size: .; CDR3: CAWSLQRTNEKLFF; DNA: TGTGCCTGGAGTCTACAGAGAACTAATGAAAAACTGTTTTTT
J: TRBJ2-1; V: TRBV2; D: .; size: .; CDR3: CASRLQQAYNEQFF; DNA: TGTGCCAGCAGGCTACAGCAGGCCTACAATGAGCAGTTCTTC
J: TRBJ1-5; V: TRBV6-5; D: .; size: .; CDR3: CASRLDAPQHF; DNA: TGTGCCAGCAGACTTGATGCGCCCCAGCATTTT
J: TRBJ2-5; V: TRBV6-1; D: .; size: .; CDR3: CASSDRSGETQYF; DNA: TGTGCCAGCAGTGACCGTAGCGGAGAGACCCAGTACTTC
J: TRBJ2-3; V: TRBV29-1; D: TRBD1; size: .; CDR3: CSVLRTGGTDTQYF; DNA: TGCAGCGTCCTCCGGACAGGGGGCACAGATACGCAGTATTTT
J: TRBJ2-1; V: TRBV28; D: .; size: .; CDR3: CASRLVYNEQFF; DNA: TGTGCCAGCAGACTCGTTTACAATGAGCAGTTCTTC
J: TRBJ1-5; V: TRBV9; D: .; size: few; CDR3: CASSVGDTFQPQHF; DNA: TGTGCCAGCAGCGTGGGGGACACTTTTCAGCCCCAGCATTTT
J: TRBJ2-5; V: TRBV7-2; D: TRBD1; size: .; CDR3: CASSVDATGVETQYF; DNA: TGTGCCAGCAGCGTAGACGCGACAGGGGTAGAGACCCAGTACTTC
J: TRBJ2-5; V: TRBV7-9; D: .; size: .; CDR3: CASSLVGRSQETQYF; DNA: TGTGCCAGCAGCTTAGTGGGACGGAGCCAAGAGACCCAGTACTTC
J: TRBJ1-1; V: TRBV5-1; D: .; size: many; CDR3: CASSLEGQAFF; DNA: TGCGCCAGCAGCTTAGAAGGACAGGCTTTCTTT
J: TRBJ2-1; V: TRBV27; D: .; size: .; CDR3: CASRRLSFTGQLRGGSYNEQFF; DNA: TGTGCCAGCAGACGCCTCTCCTTTACGGGACAACTAAGGGGTGGGTCCTACAATGAGCAGTTCTTC
J: TRBJ2-6; V: TRBV10-3; D: TRBD1; size: once; CDR3: CATSDRGPDSGANVLTF; DNA: TGTGCCACCTCAGACAGGGGCCCCGACTCTGGGGCCAACGTCCTGACTTTC
J: TRBJ2-3; V: TRBV5-8; D: .; size: few; CDR3: CASSLGHTDTQYF; DNA: TGTGCCAGCAGTCTGGGGCACACAGATACGCAGTATTTT
J: TRBJ1-3; V: TRBV2; D: .; size: .; CDR3: CATSRGAGNTIYF; DNA: TGTGCCACCTCCCGGGGGGCGGGAAACACCATATATTTT
J: TRBJ2-5; V: TRBV4-2; D: .; size: .; CDR3: CASSQGAVYQETQYF; DNA: TGTGCCAGCAGCCAAGGGGCCGTATACCAAGAGACCCAGTACTTC
J: TRBJ2-5; V: TRBV27; D: .; size: .; CDR3: CASSPSSLISWETQYF; DNA: TGTGCCAGCAGCCCTAGTAGTCTAATCAGTTGGGAGACCCAGTACTTC
J: TRBJ2-4; V: TRBV30; D: .; size: once; CDR3: CAWSSLGGLNIQYF; DNA: TGTGCCTGGAGTTCCCTTGGGGGGCTAAACATTCAGTACTTC
J: TRBJ2-1; V: TRBV4-1; D: TRBD2; size: .; CDR3: CASSFRTSGTYNEQFF; DNA: TGCGCCAGCAGCTTTCGGACTAGCGGGACCTACAATGAGCAGTTCTTC
J: TRBJ2-7; V: TRBV27; D: .; size: once; CDR3: CASSSSRAYEQYF; DNA: TGTGCCAGCAGTTCGAGCAGGGCCTACGAGCAGTACTTC
J: TRBJ1-4; V: TRBV28; D: .; size: .; CDR3: CASSSAGRRDNEKLFF; DNA: TGTGCCAGCAGTTCCGCGGGGAGGCGCGATAATGAAAAACTGTTTTTT
J: TRBJ2-7; V: TRBV27; D: .; size: .; CDR3: CASSLAPATSRSYEQYF; DNA: TGTGCCAGCAGTTTAGCGCCCGCAACTAGCCGGTCCTACGAGCAGTACTTC